A selection of T cell receptor beta chains follows, all from one sample in a study of blood T cells in healthy people across ages. MiXCR was run by TCRdb on the 5' RACE reads, yielding one entry per CDR3 protein. The sample holds more than 650,000 distinct CDR3 sequences, 50% to 65% seen once. Sample: blood. All receptors come from an elderly man in good health. CDR3s include the opening cysteine and the closing phenylalanine or tryptophan. The D gene is left open where the match is weak. Clone size is not always given. Where it is, it says once, few, many or a class for expanded clones.

D gene: TRBD2
J gene: TRBJ2-1
V gene: TRBV24-1
clone size: NA
CDR3 protein: CATSDRAGGNEQFF
CDR3 DNA: TGTGCCACCAGTGATCGAGCGGGAGGGAATGAGCAGTTCTTC

D gene: TRBD2
J gene: TRBJ2-1
V gene: TRBV12-3/TRBV12-4
clone size: NA
CDR3 protein: CASSLASGIGNEQFF
CDR3 DNA: TGTGCCAGCAGTTTAGCTAGCGGGATCGGGAATGAGCAGTTCTTC

D gene: NA
J gene: TRBJ2-1
V gene: TRBV15
clone size: NA
CDR3 protein: CATSRDGVDEQFF
CDR3 DNA: TGTGCCACCAGCAGAGATGGGGTCGATGAGCAGTTCTTC

D gene: NA
J gene: TRBJ2-1
V gene: TRBV29-1
clone size: NA
CDR3 protein: CSARLAEQFF
CDR3 DNA: TGCAGCGCTCGGCTAGCTGAGCAGTTCTTC

D gene: TRBD1
J gene: TRBJ1-1
V gene: TRBV27
clone size: NA
CDR3 protein: CASSAQGGRWTEAFF
CDR3 DNA: TGTGCCAGCAGTGCCCAGGGGGGGCGCTGGACTGAAGCTTTCTTT

D gene: NA
J gene: TRBJ2-1
V gene: TRBV2
clone size: NA
CDR3 protein: CASRAASSYNEQFF
CDR3 DNA: TGTGCCAGCAGGGCAGCTAGCTCCTACAATGAGCAGTTCTTC

D gene: NA
J gene: TRBJ2-1
V gene: TRBV4-1
clone size: once
CDR3 protein: CASSLPGTVNEQFF
CDR3 DNA: TGCGCCAGCAGCCTACCCGGGACGGTGAATGAGCAGTTCTTC

D gene: NA
J gene: TRBJ1-1
V gene: TRBV6-2/TRBV6-3
clone size: NA
CDR3 protein: CASSRRVENTEAFF
CDR3 DNA: TGTGCCAGCAGTCGCAGGGTGGAGAACACTGAAGCTTTCTTT

D gene: TRBD2
J gene: TRBJ2-3
V gene: TRBV20-1
clone size: once
CDR3 protein: CSAGLAGGATDTQYF
CDR3 DNA: TGCAGTGCTGGCCTAGCGGGAGGGGCCACAGATACGCAGTATTTT

D gene: TRBD2
J gene: TRBJ2-3
V gene: TRBV10-2
clone size: NA
CDR3 protein: CASSVSGRVLTDTQYF
CDR3 DNA: TGCGCCAGCAGCGTTAGCGGGAGGGTGCTCACAGATACGCAGTATTTT

D gene: NA
J gene: TRBJ2-7
V gene: TRBV15
clone size: once
CDR3 protein: CATSRDVGSTYEQYF
CDR3 DNA: TGTGCCACCAGCAGAGATGTCGGGTCGACCTACGAGCAGTACTTC

D gene: TRBD2
J gene: TRBJ2-1
V gene: TRBV20-1
clone size: NA
CDR3 protein: CSAPLSGRGNEQFF
CDR3 DNA: TGCAGTGCCCCCCTTAGCGGGAGAGGCAATGAGCAGTTCTTC

D gene: NA
J gene: TRBJ1-4
V gene: TRBV4-1
clone size: NA
CDR3 protein: CASSHAQSGVKLFF
CDR3 DNA: TGCGCCAGCAGCCATGCCCAATCCGGGGTAAAACTGTTTTTT

D gene: TRBD1
J gene: TRBJ1-2
V gene: TRBV29-1
clone size: NA
CDR3 protein: CSVEGTGGGYGYTF
CDR3 DNA: TGCAGCGTTGAAGGGACAGGGGGGGGCTATGGCTACACCTTC

D gene: NA
J gene: TRBJ2-7
V gene: TRBV6-1
clone size: once
CDR3 protein: CASSEQGFGYEQYF
CDR3 DNA: TGTGCCAGCAGTGAGCAGGGGTTCGGATACGAGCAGTACTTC

D gene: NA
J gene: TRBJ2-1
V gene: TRBV24-1
clone size: NA
CDR3 protein: CATSDSKREQFF
CDR3 DNA: TGTGCCACCAGTGATTCAAAACGGGAGCAGTTCTTC

D gene: NA
J gene: TRBJ2-7
V gene: TRBV6-1
clone size: once
CDR3 protein: CASIKAAAPTDEQYF
CDR3 DNA: TGTGCCAGCATCAAGGCCGCGGCACCTACGGATGAGCAGTACTTC

D gene: NA
J gene: TRBJ1-5
V gene: TRBV20-1
clone size: NA
CDR3 protein: CSARVRTAGTLNQPQHF
CDR3 DNA: TGCAGTGCTAGGGTCCGTACAGCGGGGACCCTTAATCAGCCCCAGCATTTT

D gene: NA
J gene: TRBJ2-7
V gene: TRBV2
clone size: few
CDR3 protein: CASSEALEQYF
CDR3 DNA: TGTGCCAGCAGTGAAGCCCTCGAGCAGTACTTC

D gene: NA
J gene: TRBJ2-3
V gene: TRBV3-1
clone size: NA
CDR3 protein: CASSQLHTQYF
CDR3 DNA: TGTGCCAGCAGCCAGCTCCATACGCAGTATTTT

D gene: TRBD2
J gene: TRBJ2-3
V gene: TRBV7-6
clone size: NA
CDR3 protein: CASSLRTSAPVVYF
CDR3 DNA: TGTGCCAGCAGCTTAAGAACTAGCGCCCCAGTCGTGTATTTT

D gene: TRBD2
J gene: TRBJ2-4
V gene: TRBV5-1
clone size: NA
CDR3 protein: CASSLGTGGTSGRTKNIQYF
CDR3 DNA: TGCGCCAGCAGCTTGGGGACAGGAGGGACTAGCGGGAGAACCAAAAACATTCAGTACTTC

D gene: TRBD2
J gene: TRBJ2-1
V gene: TRBV5-1
clone size: NA
CDR3 protein: CASSLEAGVLDEQFF
CDR3 DNA: TGCGCCAGCAGCTTGGAAGCGGGAGTCCTCGATGAGCAGTTCTTC

D gene: TRBD2
J gene: TRBJ2-1
V gene: TRBV7-3
clone size: NA
CDR3 protein: CASSLAGANNEQFF
CDR3 DNA: TGTGCCAGCAGTCTAGCGGGAGCTAACAATGAGCAGTTCTTC

D gene: TRBD1
J gene: TRBJ1-1
V gene: TRBV3-1
clone size: NA
CDR3 protein: CASSQGTGASTEAFF
CDR3 DNA: TGTGCCAGCAGCCAAGGGACAGGGGCAAGTACTGAAGCTTTCTTT

D gene: NA
J gene: TRBJ1-1
V gene: TRBV30
clone size: NA
CDR3 protein: CAWSVRADTEAFF
CDR3 DNA: TGTGCCTGGAGTGTACGAGCGGACACTGAAGCTTTCTTT

D gene: NA
J gene: TRBJ1-5
V gene: TRBV20-1
clone size: NA
CDR3 protein: CSARDGQSIQPQHF
CDR3 DNA: TGCAGTGCTAGAGATGGGCAGTCTATTCAGCCCCAGCATTTT

D gene: NA
J gene: TRBJ1-2
V gene: TRBV27
clone size: NA
CDR3 protein: CASSPDPRVGYTF
CDR3 DNA: TGTGCCAGCAGTCCGGACCCGAGGGTTGGCTACACCTTC

D gene: NA
J gene: TRBJ2-2
V gene: TRBV5-1
clone size: NA
CDR3 protein: CASSRSAGELFF
CDR3 DNA: TGCGCCAGCAGTAGGAGCGCCGGGGAGCTGTTTTTT